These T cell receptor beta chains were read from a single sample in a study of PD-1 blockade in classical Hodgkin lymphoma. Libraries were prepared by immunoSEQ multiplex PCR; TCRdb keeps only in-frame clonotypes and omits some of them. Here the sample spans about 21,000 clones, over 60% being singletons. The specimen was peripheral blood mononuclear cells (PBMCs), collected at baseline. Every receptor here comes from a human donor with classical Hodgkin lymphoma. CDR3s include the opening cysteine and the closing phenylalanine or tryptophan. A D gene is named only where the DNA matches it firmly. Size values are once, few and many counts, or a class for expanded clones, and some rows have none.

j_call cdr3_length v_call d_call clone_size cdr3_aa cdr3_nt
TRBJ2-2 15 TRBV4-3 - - CASSQGPIHTGELFF TGCGCCAGCAGCCAAGGACCCATTCACACCGGGGAGCTGTTTTTT
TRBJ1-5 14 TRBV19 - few CASSRQGVSQPQHF TGTGCCAGTAGTAGACAAGGGGTTAGTCAGCCCCAGCATTTT
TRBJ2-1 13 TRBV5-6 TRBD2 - CASGLAGVGEQFF TGTGCCAGCGGACTAGCGGGGGTGGGTGAGCAGTTCTTC
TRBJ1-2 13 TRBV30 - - CASTGNLNYGYTF TGTGCCTCGACGGGAAATTTAAACTATGGCTACACCTTC
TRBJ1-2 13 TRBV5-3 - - CARSFSPDCGYTF TGTGCCAGAAGCTTCTCCCCTGACTGTGGCTACACCTTC
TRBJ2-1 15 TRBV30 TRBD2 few CAWSRGLAGGNEQFF TGTGCCTGGAGCCGGGGGTTGGCGGGAGGCAATGAGCAGTTCTTC
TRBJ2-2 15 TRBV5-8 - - CASSSAWGNTGELFF TGTGCCAGCAGCTCTGCGTGGGGGAACACCGGGGAGCTGTTTTTT
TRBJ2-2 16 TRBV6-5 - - CASSSTITTGTGELFF TGTGCCAGCAGTTCGACAATAACCACAGGAACCGGGGAGCTGTTTTTT
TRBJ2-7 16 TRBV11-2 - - CASSLDSLAPTYEQYF TGTGCCAGCAGCTTAGATAGCCTAGCACCTACCTACGAGCAGTACTTC
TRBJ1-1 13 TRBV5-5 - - CASSLEGTSKAFF TGTGCCAGCAGCTTGGAAGGGACATCAAAGGCTTTCTTT
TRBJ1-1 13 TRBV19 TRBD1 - CASRTGEGTEAFF TGTGCCAGTAGGACAGGGGAAGGAACTGAAGCTTTCTTT
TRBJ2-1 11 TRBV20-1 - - CSVRSNNEQFF TGCAGTGTCCGGTCCAACAATGAGCAGTTCTTC
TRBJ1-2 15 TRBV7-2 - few CASSIRGRELYGYTF TGTGCCAGCAGCATAAGAGGCAGGGAGCTCTATGGCTACACCTTC
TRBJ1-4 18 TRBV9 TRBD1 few CASSLRDRQELRNEKLFF TGTGCCAGCAGCCTCCGGGACAGGCAAGAGCTGAGAAATGAAAAACTGTTTTTT
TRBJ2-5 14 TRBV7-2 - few CASSSGGNQETQYF TGTGCCAGCAGCTCAGGCGGTAACCAAGAGACCCAGTACTTC